Here is one T cell receptor beta chain with its context. Measured with immunoSEQ multiplex PCR; TCRdb has only the in-frame clones, and not every one. The sample records tens of thousands of clones, roughly 80% being singletons. Losses at the gene ends were 8 bases for V and 8 bases for J; bases not matched to a gene: 13. CDR3 length equals 14 residues. CDR1 is MGHRA and CDR2 is YSYEKL in the germline V gene. The sample belongs to a study of blood T cell repertoires in COVID-19. The sequenced sample was peripheral blood. The clonotype originates from a man aged 60 to 75 with COVID-19, enrolled during active disease. The V and J genes are TRBV4-1 and TRBJ1-2; TRBD1 agrees at 8 bases. DNA for the CDR3: TGCGCCAGCGCCCGAGGCAGGGGGCAAAGAGGCTACACCTTC. Translation: CASARGRGQRGYTF.